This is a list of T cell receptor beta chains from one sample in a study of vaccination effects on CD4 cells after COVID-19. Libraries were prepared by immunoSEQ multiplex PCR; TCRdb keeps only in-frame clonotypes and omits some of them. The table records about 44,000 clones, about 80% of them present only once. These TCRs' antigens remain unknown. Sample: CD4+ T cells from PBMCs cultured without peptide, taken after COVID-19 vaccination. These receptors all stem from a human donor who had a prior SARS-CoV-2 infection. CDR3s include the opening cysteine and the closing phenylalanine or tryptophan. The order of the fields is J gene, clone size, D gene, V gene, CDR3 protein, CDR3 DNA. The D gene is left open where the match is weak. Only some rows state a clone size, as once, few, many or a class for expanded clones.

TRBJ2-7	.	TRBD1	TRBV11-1	CASSSLTGSYEQYF	TGTGCCAGCAGCTCACTGACAGGGTCCTACGAGCAGTACTTC
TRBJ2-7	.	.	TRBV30	CAWRALVYDYEQYF	TGTGCCTGGAGAGCTCTAGTTTATGACTACGAGCAGTACTTC
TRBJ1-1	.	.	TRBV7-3	CASSLTTDNTEAFF	TGTGCCAGCAGCTTAACGACAGACAACACTGAAGCTTTCTTT
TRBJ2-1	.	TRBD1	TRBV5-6	CASSRTGANLYNEQFF	TGTGCCAGCAGCCGGACAGGGGCCAACCTGTACAATGAGCAGTTCTTC
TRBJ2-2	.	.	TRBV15	CATSRSLSSDGGELFF	TGTGCCACCAGCAGATCCCTCTCATCGGATGGCGGGGAGCTGTTTTTT
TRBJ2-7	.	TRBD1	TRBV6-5	CASSTTGNPSYEQYF	TGTGCCAGCAGTACGACAGGGAACCCCTCCTACGAGCAGTACTTC
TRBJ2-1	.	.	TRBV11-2	CASRRIGGAYNEQFF	TGTGCCAGCAGGCGGATCGGGGGTGCTTACAATGAGCAGTTCTTC
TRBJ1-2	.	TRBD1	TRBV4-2	CASSQPPGQGGNYGYTF	TGTGCCAGCAGCCAACCCCCAGGACAGGGGGGTAACTATGGCTACACCTTC
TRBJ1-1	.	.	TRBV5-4	CASSPLGGGMSTEAFF	TGTGCCAGCAGCCCCCTAGGGGGGGGAATGAGCACTGAAGCTTTCTTT
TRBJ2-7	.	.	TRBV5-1	CASSAVGGRYEQYF	TGCGCCAGCAGCGCCGTCGGGGGTAGGTACGAGCAGTACTTC
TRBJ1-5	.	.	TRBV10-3	CAISEPDKGDQPQHF	TGTGCCATCAGTGAGCCTGATAAGGGGGACCAGCCCCAGCATTTT
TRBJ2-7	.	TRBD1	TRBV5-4	CASSSVGQVNEQYF	TGTGCCAGCAGCTCGGTAGGACAGGTGAACGAGCAGTACTTC
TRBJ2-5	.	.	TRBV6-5	CASSYSRQETQYF	TGTGCCAGCAGTTACTCCAGACAAGAGACCCAGTACTTC
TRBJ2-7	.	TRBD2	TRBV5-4	CASSLVRESDEQYF	TGTGCCAGCAGCTTGGTGCGGGAGAGCGACGAGCAGTACTTC
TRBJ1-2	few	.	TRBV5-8	CASNRGRSNYGYTF	TGTGCCAGCAACCGGGGCAGATCTAACTATGGCTACACCTTC
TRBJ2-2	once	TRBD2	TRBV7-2	CASSLTSGANTGELFF	TGTGCCAGCAGCTTGACTAGCGGAGCAAACACCGGGGAGCTGTTTTTT
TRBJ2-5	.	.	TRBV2	CASRRAQGVQETQYF	TGTGCCAGCAGAAGGGCACAGGGAGTCCAAGAGACCCAGTACTTC
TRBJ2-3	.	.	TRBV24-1	CATTAAGVDTQYF	TGTGCCACCACCGCAGCTGGCGTAGATACGCAGTATTTT
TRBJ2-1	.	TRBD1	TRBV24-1	CATSDPGTGRENEQFF	TGTGCCACCAGTGATCCGGGGACAGGGAGGGAGAATGAGCAGTTCTTC
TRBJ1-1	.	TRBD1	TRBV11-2	CASSPRGTGDTEAFF	TGTGCCAGCAGCCCACGAGGGACAGGAGACACTGAAGCTTTCTTT
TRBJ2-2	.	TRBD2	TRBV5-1	CASSPGLAGPNTGELFF	TGCGCCAGCAGCCCAGGACTAGCGGGACCGAACACCGGGGAGCTGTTTTTT
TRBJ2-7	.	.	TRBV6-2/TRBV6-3	CASSHRDYEQYF	TGTGCCAGCAGTCACCGGGACTACGAGCAGTACTTC
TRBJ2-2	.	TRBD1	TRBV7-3	CASSPRQGAIGELFF	TGTGCCAGCAGCCCTCGACAGGGGGCGATCGGGGAGCTGTTTTTT
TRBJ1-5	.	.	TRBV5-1	CASSLVVRPTDSNQPQHF	TGCGCCAGCAGCTTGGTAGTGCGTCCAACCGATAGCAATCAGCCCCAGCATTTT
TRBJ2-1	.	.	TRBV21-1	CASSKAGSGGVRNEQFF	TGTGCCAGCAGCAAAGCAGGTAGCGGGGGGGTTAGGAATGAGCAGTTCTTC
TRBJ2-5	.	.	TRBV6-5	CASSYDLGRETQYF	TGTGCCAGCAGTTACGACCTGGGTCGCGAGACCCAGTACTTC
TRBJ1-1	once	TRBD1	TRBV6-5	CASTYRGMNTEAFF	TGTGCCAGCACGTACAGGGGAATGAACACTGAAGCTTTCTTT
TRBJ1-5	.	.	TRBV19	CASSDYRFYSNQPQHF	TGTGCCAGTAGTGACTACAGGTTTTATAGCAATCAGCCCCAGCATTTT
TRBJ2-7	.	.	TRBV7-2	CASSLRGEGSYEQYF	TGTGCCAGCAGCTTAAGGGGGGAGGGGTCCTACGAGCAGTACTTC
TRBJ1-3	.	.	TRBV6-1	CASSELRIRSGNTIYF	TGTGCCAGCAGTGAATTAAGGATTCGCTCTGGAAACACCATATATTTT
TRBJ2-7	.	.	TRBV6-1	CASSELVYEQYF	TGTGCCAGCAGTGAATTAGTCTACGAGCAGTACTTC
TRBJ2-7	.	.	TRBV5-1	CASSLSPQGEYDEQYF	TGCGCCAGCAGCCTGAGTCCCCAGGGAGAGTACGACGAGCAGTACTTC
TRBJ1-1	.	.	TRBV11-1	CASSFGAMNTEAFF	TGTGCCAGCAGCTTCGGGGCCATGAACACTGAAGCTTTCTTT
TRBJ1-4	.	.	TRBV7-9	CASNRGTENEKLFF	TGTGCCAGCAACCGGGGGACGGAGAATGAAAAACTGTTTTTT
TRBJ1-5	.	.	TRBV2	CASSEAGIFGTQHF	TGTGCCAGCAGTGAAGCAGGGATCTTCGGGACCCAGCATTTT
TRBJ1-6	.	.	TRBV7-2	CASSLDRYSPLHF	TGTGCCAGCAGCTTAGACAGGTATTCACCCCTCCACTTT
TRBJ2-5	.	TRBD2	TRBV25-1	CASSEGTSGGEETQYF	TGTGCCAGCAGTGAAGGTACTAGCGGGGGGGAAGAGACCCAGTACTTC